These T cell receptor beta chains were read from a single sample in a study of graft-versus-host responses after intestinal transplantation. Clones were sequenced by immunoSEQ multiplex PCR, and TCRdb holds only the in-frame ones, with some missing. The repertoire has some 130,000 clones, 85% to 95% of them found once; the top ten carry around 3.3%. These TCRs are of unknown antigen specificity. Sequencing was performed on unstimulated CD8+ T cells sorted from spleen or lymph node cells, taken before intestinal transplant. Receptors were obtained from a human donor who received an intestinal transplant. Each CDR3 is given with its conserved first and last residue. The D gene is left open where the match is weak. Clone size, where shown, is once, few, many, or a class for clones that have expanded.

j_call | v_call | d_call | clone_size | cdr3_length | cdr3_aa | cdr3_nt
TRBJ2-2 | TRBV9 | . | . | 20 | CASSETQGQFPLSNTGELFF | TGTGCCAGCAGTGAGACACAAGGACAGTTCCCCCTCTCGAACACCGGGGAGCTGTTTTTT
TRBJ2-7 | TRBV9 | . | . | 15 | CASSVRSGVAYEQYF | TGTGCCAGCAGCGTAAGGTCGGGAGTAGCGTACGAGCAGTACTTC
TRBJ1-4 | TRBV28 | . | . | 14 | CASSRFRLNEKLFF | TGTGCCAGCAGTCGATTCCGGCTTAATGAAAAACTGTTTTTT
TRBJ2-1 | TRBV5-1 | . | . | 16 | CASSFMAASEGNEQFF | TGCGCCAGCAGCTTTATGGCGGCCAGTGAGGGCAATGAGCAGTTCTTC
TRBJ2-2 | TRBV28 | . | . | 13 | CASSLSQTGELFF | TGTGCCAGCAGTTTATCTCAAACCGGGGAGCTGTTTTTT
TRBJ1-5 | TRBV7-9 | TRBD1 | . | 18 | CASSLGNWTGGDNQPQHF | TGTGCCAGCAGCTTAGGTAACTGGACAGGCGGTGATAATCAGCCCCAGCATTTT
TRBJ1-2 | TRBV28 | TRBD1 | . | 12 | CASRQGVFGYTF | TGTGCCAGCAGACAGGGGGTGTTTGGCTACACCTTC
TRBJ2-1 | TRBV7-8 | TRBD2 | . | 13 | CASTWTSGNEQFF | TGTGCCAGCACCTGGACTAGCGGCAATGAGCAGTTCTTC
TRBJ1-6 | TRBV27 | . | . | 18 | CASSELEQPGSLGSPLHF | TGTGCCAGCAGCGAGTTGGAACAGCCGGGAAGTCTAGGGTCACCCCTCCACTTT
TRBJ2-7 | TRBV11-2 | . | . | 14 | CASSSGHGDYEQYF | TGTGCCAGCAGCTCGGGACACGGTGACTACGAGCAGTACTTC
TRBJ2-7 | TRBV7-9 | TRBD2 | few | 14 | CATQGLAGGYEQYF | TGTGCCACCCAGGGACTAGCGGGAGGCTACGAGCAGTACTTC
TRBJ2-7 | TRBV28 | . | . | 10 | CASSHYEQYF | TGTGCCAGCAGTCACTACGAGCAGTACTTC
TRBJ2-7 | TRBV7-6 | . | . | 14 | CASSLVDRLYEQYF | TGTGCCAGCAGCTTGGTCGACAGGCTCTACGAGCAGTACTTC
TRBJ2-7 | TRBV19 | . | . | 15 | CASKFRDANSYEQYF | TGTGCCAGTAAATTCCGGGACGCAAACTCCTACGAGCAGTACTTC
TRBJ2-4 | TRBV30 | TRBD1 | . | 13 | CAWSVGGQDIQYF | TGTGCCTGGAGTGTAGGGGGCCAGGACATTCAGTACTTC
TRBJ1-2 | TRBV28 | . | . | 14 | CASSLGGVGSGYTF | TGTGCCAGCAGCCTCGGAGGGGTAGGCAGCGGCTACACCTTC
TRBJ2-2 | TRBV18 | . | . | 16 | CASRPTRRAYTGELFF | TGTGCCAGCCGACCTACCCGTCGGGCGTACACCGGGGAGCTGTTTTTT
TRBJ2-1 | TRBV27 | . | . | 14 | CASSLSDAYNEQFF | TGTGCCAGCAGTTTATCGGACGCCTACAATGAGCAGTTCTTC
TRBJ2-7 | TRBV19 | TRBD2 | . | 14 | CASSISGRSYEQYF | TGTGCCAGTAGTATTAGCGGGAGGTCCTACGAGCAGTACTTC
TRBJ2-7 | TRBV6-1 | . | . | 11 | CASKGLYEQYF | TGTGCCAGCAAGGGTCTCTACGAGCAGTACTTC
TRBJ2-7 | TRBV7-9 | . | . | 13 | CASSSDILRGQYF | TGTGCCAGCAGCTCGGATATCCTACGAGGGCAGTACTTC
TRBJ1-5 | TRBV9 | . | . | 14 | CASSAPGLNQPQHF | TGTGCCAGCAGCGCTCCGGGACTAAATCAGCCCCAGCATTTT
TRBJ2-1 | TRBV29-1 | . | . | 17 | CSVDMRSRLDPWDEQFF | TGCAGCGTTGATATGCGGTCGCGGTTAGACCCTTGGGATGAGCAGTTCTTC
TRBJ2-7 | TRBV6-1 | TRBD2 | . | 15 | CASSGTTSGTYEQYF | TGTGCCAGCAGTGGCACGACTAGCGGTACCTACGAGCAGTACTTC
TRBJ1-2 | TRBV7-9 | TRBD1 | . | 13 | CASSLDRGYGYTF | TGTGCCAGCAGCTTAGACAGGGGCTATGGCTACACCTTC
TRBJ1-2 | TRBV29-1 | . | . | 11 | CSGAPLEGYTF | TGCAGCGGTGCACCTTTAGAGGGCTACACCTTC
TRBJ1-6 | TRBV5-6 | TRBD1 | once | 16 | CASSNYPGQEDSPLHF | TGTGCCAGCAGCAATTATCCGGGACAGGAAGATTCACCCCTCCACTTT
TRBJ2-7 | TRBV5-1 | TRBD2 | . | 15 | CASSAPLAGSYEQYF | TGCGCCAGCAGCGCCCCACTAGCGGGGTCCTACGAGCAGTACTTC
TRBJ1-5 | TRBV28 | . | . | 16 | CASSLSAGISNQPQHF | TGTGCCAGCAGTTTATCGGCAGGGATTAGCAATCAGCCCCAGCATTTT
TRBJ1-1 | TRBV27 | . | . | 15 | CASSLSNSSPTEAFF | TGTGCCAGCAGTTTATCAAACAGCAGTCCAACTGAAGCTTTCTTT
TRBJ2-7 | TRBV7-6 | . | . | 15 | CASSPSRLNTYEQYF | TGTGCCAGCAGCCCGAGCAGATTAAATACCTACGAGCAGTACTTC
TRBJ1-1 | TRBV4-1 | . | . | 15 | CASSQSPLGYTEAFF | TGCGCCAGCAGCCAAAGCCCTTTGGGGTACACTGAAGCTTTCTTT
TRBJ2-7 | TRBV25-1 | . | . | 11 | CATTQGYEQYF | TGTGCTACAACGCAGGGTTACGAGCAGTACTTC
TRBJ1-2 | TRBV28 | . | . | 16 | CASNPAGPYGEFGYTF | TGTGCCAGCAATCCCGCAGGGCCATACGGCGAGTTTGGCTACACCTTC
TRBJ1-1 | TRBV4-2 | . | . | 15 | CASSQARGRDTEAFF | TGTGCCAGCAGCCAAGCCCGAGGAAGGGACACTGAAGCTTTCTTT
TRBJ1-1 | TRBV5-1 | . | . | 16 | CASSSRGAGKNTEAFF | TGCGCCAGCAGCTCGCGGGGGGCAGGGAAAAACACTGAAGCTTTCTTT
TRBJ2-7 | TRBV6-4 | . | few | 11 | CASSGTYEQYF | TGTGCCAGCTCGGGCACCTACGAGCAGTACTTC
TRBJ2-1 | TRBV6-5 | . | once | 11 | CASSYLHEQFF | TGTGCCAGCAGTTATTTGCATGAGCAGTTCTTC
TRBJ2-7 | TRBV30 | TRBD2 | . | 14 | CAWRREGATYEQYF | TGTGCCTGGAGGCGGGAGGGGGCCACCTACGAGCAGTACTTC
TRBJ2-7 | TRBV19 | . | . | 11 | CASSSGNEQYF | TGTGCCAGTAGTTCGGGGAACGAGCAGTACTTC
TRBJ1-3 | TRBV4-2 | . | . | 16 | CASSQMDVDSGNTIYF | TGTGCCAGCAGCCAGATGGACGTAGACTCTGGAAACACCATATATTTT
TRBJ1-5 | TRBV30 | . | . | 11 | CAWSANQPQHF | TGTGCCTGGAGCGCCAATCAGCCCCAGCATTTT
TRBJ2-7 | TRBV7-6 | . | . | 15 | CASSFRSDRIYEQYF | TGTGCCAGCAGCTTTAGGTCCGACAGGATCTACGAGCAGTACTTC
TRBJ1-4 | TRBV28 | . | once | 15 | CASSSYSTTNEKLFF | TGTGCCAGCAGCTCCTATTCCACAACTAATGAAAAACTGTTTTTT
TRBJ2-7 | TRBV19 | TRBD1 | few | 11 | CASGQDYEQYF | TGTGCCAGCGGACAGGACTACGAGCAGTACTTC
TRBJ2-2 | TRBV28 | . | . | 13 | CASRRVATGELFF | TGTGCCAGCAGGAGGGTGGCCACCGGGGAGCTGTTTTTT
TRBJ1-2 | TRBV6-6 | TRBD1 | . | 13 | CASSSDRLGGYTF | TGTGCCAGCAGTTCGGACAGGCTAGGTGGCTACACCTTC
TRBJ2-7 | TRBV4-1 | . | . | 16 | CASSQDPQLNVYEQYF | TGCGCCAGCAGCCAAGATCCGCAGCTCAATGTCTACGAGCAGTACTTC
TRBJ1-4 | TRBV9 | . | once | 15 | CASSVFGATNEKLFF | TGTGCCAGCAGCGTCTTCGGGGCAACTAATGAAAAACTGTTTTTT
TRBJ1-3 | TRBV9 | . | . | 16 | CASSGSGTAFFNTIYF | TGTGCCAGCAGCGGCTCCGGGACGGCCTTCTTCAACACCATATATTTT
TRBJ1-4 | TRBV6-5 | . | . | 15 | CASSYSAGAGEKLFF | TGTGCCAGCAGTTACTCGGCAGGGGCGGGTGAAAAACTGTTTTTT
TRBJ2-7 | TRBV5-6 | TRBD1 | . | 15 | CASSSPGQGFYEQYF | TGTGCCAGCAGCTCCCCGGGACAGGGCTTCTACGAGCAGTACTTC
TRBJ2-1 | TRBV5-1 | . | . | 12 | CASSLPDNEQFF | TGCGCCAGCAGCTTGCCGGACAATGAGCAGTTCTTC
TRBJ2-2 | TRBV11-2 | TRBD2 | . | 18 | CASSLISSGGPDTGELFF | TGTGCCAGCAGCTTAATCTCTAGCGGGGGTCCCGACACCGGGGAGCTGTTTTTT
TRBJ2-7 | TRBV27 | . | . | 13 | CASSLWEEGEQYF | TGTGCCAGCAGTTTGTGGGAGGAGGGCGAGCAGTACTTC
TRBJ2-2 | TRBV29-1 | . | once | 11 | CSVISTGELFF | TGCAGCGTTATTAGTACCGGGGAGCTGTTTTTT
TRBJ1-4 | TRBV6-1 | TRBD1 | few | 16 | CASSEGSGTGGEKLFF | TGTGCCAGCAGCGAAGGGTCCGGGACAGGGGGTGAAAAACTGTTTTTT
TRBJ2-4 | TRBV5-6 | . | . | 15 | CASSSGGVGKNIQYF | TGTGCCAGCAGCTCTGGGGGCGTGGGCAAAAACATTCAGTACTTC
TRBJ2-7 | TRBV19 | TRBD1 | once | 13 | CASSLGTAYEQYF | TGTGCCAGTTCATTGGGGACAGCCTACGAGCAGTACTTC
TRBJ1-6 | TRBV6-5 | . | . | 16 | CASSFYEVGYNSPLHF | TGTGCCAGCAGTTTCTACGAAGTGGGTTATAATTCACCCCTCCACTTT